Listed below are T cell receptor beta chains from one sample, sequenced in a study of PD-1 blockade in mismatch repair-deficient tumors. Libraries were prepared by immunoSEQ multiplex PCR; TCRdb keeps only in-frame clonotypes and omits some of them. The data contain approximately 130,000 clones, about 88% of them singletons. The sample here was peripheral blood, taken 44 weeks after starting pembrolizumab. These TCRs come from an adult with mismatch repair-deficient cancer. The CDR3 runs from the conserved cysteine through the conserved F or W. The D gene is left open where the match is weak. Some rows mark clone size as missing; the rest say once, few, many or name a class of expanded clone.

size,D,V,J,CDR3,DNA
many,NA,TRBV6-4,TRBJ2-1,CASSEDSSYNEQFF,TGTGCCAGCAGTGAGGACAGCTCCTACAATGAGCAGTTCTTC
NA,NA,TRBV25-1,TRBJ2-7,CASSEGREYEQYF,TGTGCCAGCAGTGAGGGTAGGGAATACGAGCAGTACTTC
NA,NA,TRBV11-2,TRBJ2-7,CASSIRLGEQYF,TGTGCCAGCAGCATCAGACTGGGCGAGCAGTACTTC
once,TRBD2,TRBV11-2,TRBJ2-1,CASSLAGGGNEQFF,TGTGCCAGCAGCTTAGCGGGAGGGGGGAATGAGCAGTTCTTC
NA,NA,TRBV19,TRBJ2-1,CASSMLGGSYNEQFF,TGTGCCAGTAGTATGCTGGGGGGCTCCTACAATGAGCAGTTCTTC
NA,TRBD2,TRBV19,TRBJ2-3,CASSISGSGADTQYF,TGTGCCAGTAGTATAAGCGGGAGCGGCGCAGATACGCAGTATTTT
NA,NA,TRBV10-2,TRBJ2-3,CASTPGWRDGDTQYF,TGCGCCAGCACCCCGGGGTGGCGGGACGGAGATACGCAGTATTTT
NA,TRBD1,TRBV19,TRBJ2-7,CASTPDRGTYEQYF,TGTGCCAGTACCCCGGACAGGGGAACCTACGAGCAGTACTTC
once,NA,TRBV7-9,TRBJ2-7,CASSRSDRPAVEQYF,TGTGCCAGCAGCCGATCTGACAGACCTGCGGTCGAGCAGTACTTC
NA,TRBD2,TRBV29-1,TRBJ2-5,CSVFFGGRETQYF,TGCAGCGTTTTTTTCGGCGGGAGGGAGACCCAGTACTTC
NA,NA,TRBV5-1,TRBJ2-3,CASSLGQLTDTQYF,TGCGCCAGCAGCTTAGGACAGCTTACAGATACGCAGTATTTT
few,NA,TRBV27,TRBJ1-2,CASSTGPLNYGYTF,TGTGCCAGCAGTACCGGGCCCCTTAACTATGGCTACACCTTC
NA,NA,TRBV5-1,TRBJ2-1,CASSLVGGRVYNEQFF,TGCGCCAGCAGCTTGGTGGGGGGCAGAGTCTACAATGAGCAGTTCTTC
NA,TRBD2,TRBV7-9,TRBJ2-1,CASSLGTSGILNNEQFF,TGTGCCAGCAGCTTAGGGACTAGCGGGATTTTAAACAATGAGCAGTTCTTC
NA,NA,TRBV4-1,TRBJ2-1,CASSAGEFRGVENNEQFF,TGCGCCAGCAGCGCTGGGGAATTCAGGGGCGTAGAAAACAATGAGCAGTTCTTC
NA,TRBD1,TRBV13,TRBJ2-7,CASRETGTGLGEQYF,TGTGCCAGCAGGGAAACCGGGACAGGGTTAGGCGAGCAGTACTTC
NA,NA,TRBV9,TRBJ2-1,CASSVAPSETLYNEQFF,TGTGCCAGCAGCGTAGCTCCTAGCGAGACCTTATACAATGAGCAGTTCTTC
NA,TRBD1,TRBV5-1,TRBJ1-1,CASSWRGPPTQDTEAFF,TGCGCCAGCAGCTGGAGGGGGCCCCCAACCCAAGACACTGAAGCTTTCTTT
NA,NA,TRBV29-1,TRBJ2-7,CSVEDWGEPYEQYF,TGCAGCGTTGAAGATTGGGGGGAGCCCTACGAGCAGTACTTC
once,NA,TRBV2,TRBJ2-7,CASSDPGSYEQYF,TGTGCCAGCAGTGATCCGGGCTCCTACGAGCAGTACTTC
NA,NA,TRBV6-5,TRBJ2-7,CASSYGPGGAYEQYF,TGTGCCAGCAGTTACGGCCCAGGGGGGGCCTACGAGCAGTACTTC
NA,NA,TRBV5-1,TRBJ2-2,CASKLGGTGELFF,TGCGCCAGCAAGCTGGGAGGCACCGGGGAGCTGTTTTTT
few,NA,TRBV19,TRBJ1-1,CASSIAREAEAFF,TGTGCCAGTAGTATCGCCAGGGAGGCTGAAGCTTTCTTT
NA,TRBD2,TRBV7-6,TRBJ2-1,CASSWEREGYNEQFF,TGTGCCAGCAGCTGGGAGCGGGAGGGATACAATGAGCAGTTCTTC
NA,TRBD2,TRBV19,TRBJ2-1,CASSTSGRTYEQFF,TGTGCCAGTAGTACTAGCGGGAGGACCTATGAGCAGTTCTTC
NA,NA,TRBV21-1,TRBJ2-7,CASSKPGQIYEQYF,TGTGCCAGCAGCAAACCGGGACAGATCTACGAGCAGTACTTC
NA,TRBD2,TRBV5-1,TRBJ2-7,CASRLREGSYEQYF,TGCGCCAGCAGGTTGCGGGAGGGCTCCTACGAGCAGTACTTC
NA,TRBD1,TRBV18,TRBJ1-1,CASSPTKGAGTEAFF,TGTGCCAGCTCACCTACAAAGGGGGCTGGCACTGAAGCTTTCTTT
NA,NA,TRBV7-2,TRBJ1-2,CASSLALRSSYGYTF,TGTGCCAGCAGCTTAGCCCTCAGATCCTCGTATGGCTACACCTTC
NA,TRBD1,TRBV11-3,TRBJ1-1,CASTSGTGLGDTEAFF,TGTGCCAGCACCTCGGGGACAGGCCTAGGGGACACTGAAGCTTTCTTT
once,NA,TRBV5-5,TRBJ2-1,CASSLAGQIPGSYNEQFF,TGTGCCAGCAGCTTGGCCGGACAGATCCCCGGCTCCTACAATGAGCAGTTCTTC
NA,NA,TRBV6-1,TRBJ2-6,CASNINGANVLTF,TGTGCCAGCAACATTAACGGGGCCAACGTCCTGACTTTC
NA,NA,TRBV11-2,TRBJ2-1,CASSFDWSSYNEQFF,TGTGCCAGCAGCTTTGACTGGAGCTCCTACAATGAGCAGTTCTTC
once,TRBD2,TRBV11-2,TRBJ2-7,CASSVLAGGIYEQYF,TGTGCCAGCAGCGTACTAGCGGGAGGTATATACGAGCAGTACTTC
NA,NA,TRBV11-2,TRBJ2-3,CASSLSSDTQYF,TGTGCCAGCAGCTTAAGTTCAGATACGCAGTATTTT
NA,NA,TRBV27,TRBJ2-2,CASSTTRGYGELFF,TGTGCCAGCAGCACCACCAGGGGATACGGGGAGCTGTTTTTT
NA,TRBD2,TRBV7-2,TRBJ2-1,CASSLARGRAVNEQFF,TGTGCCAGCAGCTTAGCGCGTGGGAGGGCCGTTAATGAGCAGTTCTTC
NA,TRBD2,TRBV11-2,TRBJ2-5,CASSLGLAGGLGETQYF,TGTGCCAGCAGCTTAGGGCTAGCGGGAGGGTTAGGAGAGACCCAGTACTTC
NA,TRBD1,TRBV27,TRBJ2-5,CASSFDREETQYF,TGTGCCAGCAGTTTCGACAGGGAAGAGACCCAGTACTTC
NA,NA,TRBV29-1,TRBJ2-3,CSVSVSTDTQYF,TGCAGCGTTTCGGTTAGCACAGATACGCAGTATTTT
NA,NA,TRBV29-1,TRBJ2-7,CSVGYGAYEQYF,TGCAGCGTTGGGTACGGTGCCTACGAGCAGTACTTC
NA,TRBD1,TRBV5-1,TRBJ2-5,CASSSSGGPGETQYF,TGCGCCAGCAGCAGTTCAGGGGGCCCGGGGGAGACCCAGTACTTC
once,NA,TRBV6-5,TRBJ2-7,CASSYSRRSSYEQYF,TGTGCCAGCAGTTACTCGAGACGAAGCTCCTACGAGCAGTACTTC
many,TRBD1,TRBV28,TRBJ1-5,CATRLGDRGENQPQHF,TGTGCCACGAGACTGGGGGACAGGGGCGAGAATCAGCCCCAGCATTTT
NA,TRBD2,TRBV6-1,TRBJ2-3,CASSVTSGAFTDTQYF,TGTGCCAGCAGTGTGACTAGCGGGGCATTCACAGATACGCAGTATTTT
NA,NA,TRBV7-9,TRBJ1-5,CASSGDSINQPQHF,TGTGCCAGCAGCGGAGACAGCATCAATCAGCCCCAGCATTTT
NA,NA,TRBV16,TRBJ1-5,CASSQLGGAGNQPQHF,TGTGCCAGCAGCCAACTTGGGGGGGCAGGCAATCAGCCCCAGCATTTT